The rows below give T cell receptor beta chains drawn from one sample of a study of shared clonotypes between healthy human individuals. Sequenced by immunoSEQ multiplex PCR; TCRdb stores in-frame clones only, minus some. Of almost 700,000 clones in the sample, about 91% were seen once. The specimen sequenced was naive CD8+ T cells sorted from blood. Receptor source: a man aged 25-45 years in good health. The CDR3 runs from the conserved cysteine through the conserved F or W. A D gene is named only where the DNA matches it firmly. Some rows have no size entry. The others give once, few or many, or a class for an expanded clone.

size | J | V | D | DNA | CDR3
- | TRBJ2-1 | TRBV29-1 | TRBD2 | TGCAGCGTCGTACCGGGACTAGCGGGATCCAATGAGCAGTTCTTC | CSVVPGLAGSNEQFF
- | TRBJ1-2 | TRBV6-1 | - | TGTGCCAGCAGTGGGGATCACATGGAACTTTCCTATGGCTACACCTTC | CASSGDHMELSYGYTF
- | TRBJ1-5 | TRBV28 | - | TGTGCCAGCAGTTTATCGTCAGGGATCAATCAGCCCCAGCATTTT | CASSLSSGINQPQHF
- | TRBJ2-7 | TRBV15 | TRBD1 | TGTGTCCTAAGCCCCGGGACAGGGACCTCCGAGCAGTACTTC | CVLSPGTGTSEQYF
- | TRBJ1-5 | TRBV20-1 | - | TGCAGTGCTAGCCTTGATCAGCCCCAGCATTTT | CSASLDQPQHF
once | TRBJ2-3 | TRBV7-9 | TRBD1 | TGTGCCAGCAGCTTAGCCCGGGACAGGTTATCAGATACGCAGTATTTT | CASSLARDRLSDTQYF
- | TRBJ2-1 | TRBV5-8 | - | TGTGCCAGCAGCTTGGGAGGCGAGCAGTTCTTC | CASSLGGEQFF
- | TRBJ2-3 | TRBV10-2 | - | TGCGCCAGCAGTGGTGATACCGGGACTGGGTCAGGCACAGATACGCAGTATTTT | CASSGDTGTGSGTDTQYF
- | TRBJ1-5 | TRBV19 | - | TGTGCCAGTAGTATAATTGGGGTCGGGAATCAGCCCCAGCATTTT | CASSIIGVGNQPQHF
- | TRBJ2-7 | TRBV7-6 | TRBD1 | TGTGCCAGCAGCTCTAGGACAGGGGAGGAGGACGAGCAGTACTTC | CASSSRTGEEDEQYF
- | TRBJ2-3 | TRBV7-9 | TRBD1 | TGTGCCAGCAGCTCTCCGGGACAGAGGACAGATACGCAGTATTTT | CASSSPGQRTDTQYF
- | TRBJ1-5 | TRBV7-2 | - | TGTGCCAGCAGCTTATTACGGGGGAGCAATCAGCCCCAGCATTTT | CASSLLRGSNQPQHF
- | TRBJ1-1 | TRBV4-3 | - | TGCGCCAGCAGCCCAACCGGCCAGGGGACTGAAGCTTTCTTT | CASSPTGQGTEAFF
- | TRBJ2-5 | TRBV11-3 | - | TGTGCCAGCAGCTCGACAGTACAAGAGACCCAGTACTTC | CASSSTVQETQYF
- | TRBJ1-3 | TRBV6-5 | - | TGTGCCAGCAGCTCCGACTCCTCGGACACCATATATTTT | CASSSDSSDTIYF
- | TRBJ2-3 | TRBV29-1 | TRBD2 | TGCAGCGTTTTAACTAGCGGGAGTACAGATACGCAGTATTTT | CSVLTSGSTDTQYF
- | TRBJ2-1 | TRBV7-9 | - | TGTGCCAGCAGCTTAATCGAGACAGGATTATACAATGAGCAGTTCTTC | CASSLIETGLYNEQFF
- | TRBJ2-1 | TRBV6-1 | - | TGTGCCAGCAGTGATCTCCGCTCCTACAATGAGCAGTTCTTC | CASSDLRSYNEQFF
- | TRBJ2-2 | TRBV6-1 | - | TGTGCCAGCAGTGATGGTGGCCTCTTGAACACCGGGGAGCTGTTTTTT | CASSDGGLLNTGELFF
- | TRBJ2-7 | TRBV9 | - | TGTGCCAGCAGCCTCTGGGACGTTTCCTACGAGCAGTACTTC | CASSLWDVSYEQYF
- | TRBJ1-5 | TRBV18 | TRBD1 | TGTGCCAGCTCACTCGCAGGGGGTAATCAGCCCCAGCATTTT | CASSLAGGNQPQHF
- | TRBJ1-1 | TRBV5-1 | TRBD1 | TGCGCCAGCAGCGCCGGGACAGGGTTAGGGGACACTGAAGCTTTCTTT | CASSAGTGLGDTEAFF
few | TRBJ2-7 | TRBV7-8 | TRBD2 | TGTGCCAGCAGCTTAGAGCCTAGCGGGAGCTACGAGCAGTACTTC | CASSLEPSGSYEQYF
- | TRBJ2-5 | TRBV19 | - | TGTGCCAGTAGTATCCCGGGGAGCCTAGAGACCCAGTACTTC | CASSIPGSLETQYF
- | TRBJ1-5 | TRBV5-6 | - | TGTGCCAGCAGCTTGCAGGACGGTCAGCCCCAGCATTTT | CASSLQDGQPQHF
- | TRBJ1-2 | TRBV4-3 | - | TGCGCCAGCAGCCAAGGTTCAGGAAACTATGGCTACACCTTC | CASSQGSGNYGYTF
few | TRBJ1-4 | TRBV7-9 | - | TGTGCCAGCAGCTTGGACCTCGGGACAACTAATGAAAAACTGTTTTTT | CASSLDLGTTNEKLFF
- | TRBJ2-3 | TRBV5-1 | - | TGCGCCAGCGGGGGCGGGAGCGGCACAGATACGCAGTATTTT | CASGGGSGTDTQYF
- | TRBJ1-5 | TRBV7-9 | - | TGTGCCAGCAGCTTAGGCCCAGGCGACGGGTGGCCCCAGCATTTT | CASSLGPGDGWPQHF
- | TRBJ1-4 | TRBV27 | - | TGTGCCAGCACCATGACAGGTGCTAATGAAAAACTGTTTTTT | CASTMTGANEKLFF
- | TRBJ2-3 | TRBV19 | TRBD2 | TGTGCCAGTAAGGTGCTAGCGGGCACAGATACGCAGTATTTT | CASKVLAGTDTQYF
- | TRBJ2-7 | TRBV9 | TRBD1 | TGTGCCAGCAGCGCGGGTCGCAGTTTTGGGACAGGGGACTACGAGCAGTACTTC | CASSAGRSFGTGDYEQYF
once | TRBJ2-1 | TRBV28 | TRBD2 | TGTGCCAGCAGCCCAGGACTAGCGGATTCCTACAATGAGCAGTTCTTC | CASSPGLADSYNEQFF
- | TRBJ2-7 | TRBV7-9 | - | TGTGCCAGCAGCTTATCTGGCAGGGAGTACGAGCAGTACTTC | CASSLSGREYEQYF
- | TRBJ2-7 | TRBV7-9 | - | TGTGCCAGCAGCCCTCGACAGAGCTCCTACGAGCAGTACTTC | CASSPRQSSYEQYF
once | TRBJ2-7 | TRBV18 | - | TGTGCCAGCTCACCGGAGGTAGGGGCGATCGACGAGCAGTACTTC | CASSPEVGAIDEQYF
once | TRBJ2-3 | TRBV10-3 | TRBD2 | TGTGCCATCAGTGGGCTCCCGACAGTGGGGGGGACAGATACGCAGTATTTT | CAISGLPTVGGTDTQYF
- | TRBJ2-7 | TRBV2 | TRBD1 | TGTGCCAGCAGGAAGACAGGGGGCATCAACGAGCAGTACTTC | CASRKTGGINEQYF
- | TRBJ2-7 | TRBV6-5 | - | TGTGCCAGCAGTTACCGCGACACAGCCTACGAGCAGTACTTC | CASSYRDTAYEQYF
- | TRBJ1-2 | TRBV29-1 | - | TGCAGCGTTGTCGGACGGACGTATGGCTACACCTTC | CSVVGRTYGYTF